The rows below give T cell receptor beta chains drawn from one sample of a study of PD-1 blockade in classical Hodgkin lymphoma. The protocol was immunoSEQ multiplex PCR, while the TCRdb copy is restricted to in-frame clones and leaves out a portion. The sample consists of 15,000 to 25,000 clones, 76% of them appearing once. Source: peripheral blood mononuclear cells (PBMCs), taken before the fourth cycle of nivolumab. These receptors were collected from a human donor with classical Hodgkin lymphoma. CDR3s include the opening cysteine and the closing phenylalanine or tryptophan. The order of the fields is J gene, clone size, D gene, V gene, CDR3 DNA, CDR3 protein. A D gene is named only where the DNA matches it firmly. Some rows mark clone size as missing; the rest say once, few, many or name a class of expanded clone.

J gene: TRBJ2-3; clone size: .; D gene: TRBD2; V gene: TRBV18; CDR3 DNA: TGTGCCAGCTCACTAGATGGGACTAGCGGGGCGTCCACAGATACGCAGTATTTT; CDR3 protein: CASSLDGTSGASTDTQYF
J gene: TRBJ1-5; clone size: .; D gene: TRBD1; V gene: TRBV11-2; CDR3 DNA: TGTGCCAGCAGTTTGACAGGGGGCAACAATCAGCCCCAGCATTTT; CDR3 protein: CASSLTGGNNQPQHF
J gene: TRBJ2-1; clone size: .; D gene: .; V gene: TRBV9; CDR3 DNA: TGTGCCAGCAGCGTAGGGGCAATGCCTCAGTTCTTC; CDR3 protein: CASSVGAMPQFF
J gene: TRBJ1-2; clone size: .; D gene: TRBD1; V gene: TRBV29-1; CDR3 DNA: TGCAGCGTTTTCGGGACAGGGGACTATGGCTACACCTTC; CDR3 protein: CSVFGTGDYGYTF
J gene: TRBJ2-5; clone size: .; D gene: TRBD2; V gene: TRBV7-2; CDR3 DNA: TGTGCCAGCAGCACTCCGGGACTAGCGGAAAAAGAGACCCAGTACTTC; CDR3 protein: CASSTPGLAEKETQYF
J gene: TRBJ1-5; clone size: .; D gene: .; V gene: TRBV6-1; CDR3 DNA: TGTGCCTCAGGGGTAGCGACCCAGCATTTT; CDR3 protein: CASGVATQHF
J gene: TRBJ2-7; clone size: .; D gene: .; V gene: TRBV6-5; CDR3 DNA: TGTGCCAGCAGCCGCAGACAATTCTACGAGCAGTACTTC; CDR3 protein: CASSRRQFYEQYF
J gene: TRBJ2-3; clone size: .; D gene: TRBD1; V gene: TRBV7-8; CDR3 DNA: TGTGCCAGCAGCCAAGGGACAGCGGTGAGCACAGATACGCAGTATTTT; CDR3 protein: CASSQGTAVSTDTQYF
J gene: TRBJ1-6; clone size: .; D gene: TRBD1; V gene: TRBV30; CDR3 DNA: TGTGCCTGGAGTCCTCCGACAGGGGTAGGGCTATCACCCCTCCACTTT; CDR3 protein: CAWSPPTGVGLSPLHF
J gene: TRBJ2-5; clone size: .; D gene: TRBD2; V gene: TRBV5-1; CDR3 DNA: TGCGCCAGCAGCTCCGGACTAGCGGGAGGTATACAAGAGACCCAGTACTTC; CDR3 protein: CASSSGLAGGIQETQYF
J gene: TRBJ2-5; clone size: .; D gene: .; V gene: TRBV6-5; CDR3 DNA: TGTGCCAGCAGCGACCGATCCAAGGAGACCCAGTACTTC; CDR3 protein: CASSDRSKETQYF
J gene: TRBJ1-1; clone size: .; D gene: TRBD1; V gene: TRBV6-5; CDR3 DNA: TGTGCCAGCAGTACGACAGGGTACGAAGCTTTCTTT; CDR3 protein: CASSTTGYEAFF
J gene: TRBJ2-2; clone size: .; D gene: .; V gene: TRBV30; CDR3 DNA: TGTGCCTGGAGTGATCCACTCATGACAGTAAACACCGGGGAGCTGTTTTTT; CDR3 protein: CAWSDPLMTVNTGELFF
J gene: TRBJ2-2; clone size: .; D gene: TRBD2; V gene: TRBV6-6; CDR3 DNA: TGTGCCAGCAGCCCTGGACTAGCTGGGACCGGGGAGCTGTTTTTT; CDR3 protein: CASSPGLAGTGELFF
J gene: TRBJ2-4; clone size: .; D gene: TRBD2; V gene: TRBV6-4; CDR3 DNA: TGTGCCAGCAGCGGCAAACGTCCGGGACTAGGAATTCAGTACTTC; CDR3 protein: CASSGKRPGLGIQYF
J gene: TRBJ1-1; clone size: .; D gene: .; V gene: TRBV19; CDR3 DNA: TGTGCCAGTAGTATTACAGGCGTGAACACTGAAGCTTTCTTT; CDR3 protein: CASSITGVNTEAFF
J gene: TRBJ1-1; clone size: medium-sized; D gene: .; V gene: TRBV19; CDR3 DNA: TGTGCCAGTAGTATCAATGCGAACACTGAAGCTTTCTTT; CDR3 protein: CASSINANTEAFF
J gene: TRBJ2-1; clone size: .; D gene: .; V gene: TRBV5-6; CDR3 DNA: TGTGCCAGCAGCTTGGTGGCGACAGTCCAGTTCTTC; CDR3 protein: CASSLVATVQFF
J gene: TRBJ2-1; clone size: .; D gene: .; V gene: TRBV10-3; CDR3 DNA: TGTGCCATCAGTGAGACCGCTCTAGCATCCTACAATGAGCAGTTCTTC; CDR3 protein: CAISETALASYNEQFF
J gene: TRBJ2-3; clone size: .; D gene: .; V gene: TRBV19; CDR3 DNA: TGTGCCACGGGTAAGGATACGCAGTATTTT; CDR3 protein: CATGKDTQYF
J gene: TRBJ1-1; clone size: .; D gene: .; V gene: TRBV28; CDR3 DNA: TGTGCCAGCAGTAGACCCCCGAGGGGGGTTGAAGCTTTCTTT; CDR3 protein: CASSRPPRGVEAFF
J gene: TRBJ2-3; clone size: .; D gene: .; V gene: TRBV19; CDR3 DNA: TGTGCCAGTAGTACAGGGCAGGGTTTGACAGATACGCAGTATTTT; CDR3 protein: CASSTGQGLTDTQYF
J gene: TRBJ1-4; clone size: .; D gene: .; V gene: TRBV28; CDR3 DNA: TGTGCCAGCAGCTCAGCAGGGGAGGATATACAGGAAAAACTGTTTTTT; CDR3 protein: CASSSAGEDIQEKLFF
J gene: TRBJ1-1; clone size: .; D gene: .; V gene: TRBV7-2; CDR3 DNA: TGTGCCAGCAGCTTAATCAGGGCGAACACTGAAGCTTTCTTT; CDR3 protein: CASSLIRANTEAFF
J gene: TRBJ2-1; clone size: .; D gene: TRBD2; V gene: TRBV7-2; CDR3 DNA: TGTGCCAGCAGTCCCTCTGCAGGAGCGGGGGGTCACAATGAGCAGTTCTTC; CDR3 protein: CASSPSAGAGGHNEQFF
J gene: TRBJ2-5; clone size: .; D gene: TRBD2; V gene: TRBV5-1; CDR3 DNA: TGCGCCAGCAGACTAGCGGGACAACAAGAGACCCAGTACTTC; CDR3 protein: CASRLAGQQETQYF
J gene: TRBJ1-3; clone size: .; D gene: .; V gene: TRBV10-2; CDR3 DNA: TGCGCCAGCAGTGAGTCGGGTGGAAACACCATATATTTT; CDR3 protein: CASSESGGNTIYF
J gene: TRBJ1-2; clone size: .; D gene: .; V gene: TRBV2; CDR3 DNA: TGTGCCAGCAGTGAAGTGGCGGGTGCGGGTGGCTACACCTTC; CDR3 protein: CASSEVAGAGGYTF
J gene: TRBJ2-5; clone size: .; D gene: TRBD2; V gene: TRBV7-2; CDR3 DNA: TGTGCCAGCAGCTTAGTTCCGGCTAGCGGGGGCCAGTACTTC; CDR3 protein: CASSLVPASGGQYF
J gene: TRBJ2-3; clone size: .; D gene: TRBD1; V gene: TRBV6-1; CDR3 DNA: TGTGCCAGTTCCCCCGGGACAGGGATCACAGATACGCAGTATTTT; CDR3 protein: CASSPGTGITDTQYF
J gene: TRBJ2-3; clone size: .; D gene: .; V gene: TRBV5-1; CDR3 DNA: TGCGCCAGCAGCCCTTTCGGGGGCACAGATACGCAGTATTTT; CDR3 protein: CASSPFGGTDTQYF
J gene: TRBJ1-5; clone size: .; D gene: .; V gene: TRBV6-5; CDR3 DNA: TGTGCCAGCAGTTACTCCTTGGAACAGCCCCAGCATTTT; CDR3 protein: CASSYSLEQPQHF
J gene: TRBJ1-5; clone size: .; D gene: .; V gene: TRBV4-1; CDR3 DNA: TGCGCCAGCAGCCCTGGGGACGTGGTCCAGCCCCAGCATTTT; CDR3 protein: CASSPGDVVQPQHF
J gene: TRBJ1-5; clone size: .; D gene: .; V gene: TRBV7-6; CDR3 DNA: TGTGCCAGCAGCTTGGGCGAGGGGAGTCAGCCCCAGCATTTT; CDR3 protein: CASSLGEGSQPQHF
J gene: TRBJ2-2; clone size: .; D gene: .; V gene: TRBV5-1; CDR3 DNA: TGCGCCAGCAGCCCGGCGGGGCGGGGCCCTACCGGGGAGCTGTTTTTT; CDR3 protein: CASSPAGRGPTGELFF
J gene: TRBJ2-1; clone size: few; D gene: TRBD1; V gene: TRBV29-1; CDR3 DNA: TGCAGCGTTGAAGGTGGGACAGGGGGCCGGTACAATGAGCAGTTCTTC; CDR3 protein: CSVEGGTGGRYNEQFF
J gene: TRBJ2-2; clone size: .; D gene: TRBD2; V gene: TRBV4-3; CDR3 DNA: TGCGCCAGCAGCCGGGGACTAGCGGGGTTCACCGGGGAGCTGTTTTTT; CDR3 protein: CASSRGLAGFTGELFF
J gene: TRBJ1-2; clone size: .; D gene: TRBD1; V gene: TRBV5-1; CDR3 DNA: TGCGCCAGCAGCTTGTCAGGGGGAGCTAACTATGGCTACACCTTC; CDR3 protein: CASSLSGGANYGYTF
J gene: TRBJ2-6; clone size: .; D gene: TRBD1; V gene: TRBV5-1; CDR3 DNA: TGCGCCAGCAGCTTGACACCTGAGTATTGGGACAGGCACTCTGGGGCCAACGTCCTGACTTTC; CDR3 protein: CASSLTPEYWDRHSGANVLTF
J gene: TRBJ1-2; clone size: few; D gene: .; V gene: TRBV19; CDR3 DNA: TGTGCCAGTAGTATCCTTGAGGGTACCTATGGCTACACCTTC; CDR3 protein: CASSILEGTYGYTF
J gene: TRBJ1-1; clone size: .; D gene: TRBD1; V gene: TRBV11-2; CDR3 DNA: TGTGCCAGCCGAGAAGACAGGGGTATCAACACTGAAGCTTTCTTT; CDR3 protein: CASREDRGINTEAFF
J gene: TRBJ2-7; clone size: .; D gene: .; V gene: TRBV28; CDR3 DNA: TGTGCCAGCAGGCAACGACTTGGGTGGTACGAGCAGTACTTC; CDR3 protein: CASRQRLGWYEQYF